This T cell receptor (beta chain) was sequenced during a study of T cell clones after liver transplantation. Study results and caveats: In 5 of 8 subjects, circulating graft-donor-reactive CD4 TCRbeta sequences fell significantly after transplant. These preliminary findings come from unstandardized post-transplant sampling times.

Thawed unstimulated PBMCs were FACS-sorted by CD3, CD4 and CD8 into two populations. Points on this clone: Its cognate antigen is unknown.

The table came from immunoSEQ multiplex PCR; TCRdb's copy has only in-frame clones and leaves some out. The data show more than 95,000 clones, approximately 78% seen once. Source: CD4+ T cells from blood, taken before liver transplant. The sequence was obtained from a human donor who received a liver transplant.

Written as DNA, the CDR3 is TGTGCCAGTGGGGCCGGGCCCGGGGAGCTGTTTTTT. Its protein product is CASGAGPGELFF. This chain connects TRBV19 to TRBJ2-2; possibly TRBD1 for D (5 bases). The germline gives CDR1 LNHDA, CDR2 SQIVND (reference sequence). CDR3 length: 12 amino acids. Trimming took 8 bases from V and 6 from J, leaving 10 bases between them.